A single sample is the source of the 29 T cell receptor beta chains below, sequenced in a study of identical twins (dated by TCRdb to the mid-2010s). Libraries came from 5' RACE. Sequencing used an Illumina HiSeq 2000. The public sequencing data were trimmed at Q25 with fastp and processed into clonotypes with MiXCR by TCRdb, which kept only in-frame beta chains. Duplicate CDR3 protein sequences are folded into a single record with the most common DNA and genes. The table for this sample lists 1,800,000 or so distinct CDR3 sequences; roughly 35% of them were counted only once. Approximately 0.25% of the sample is in the top ten clones. Sequenced sample: cord blood. The receptor set was obtained from a newborn girl in good health.

Details on this clonotype: This may come from a read error, since a much larger clone is one base off. J is TRBJ2-1 and V is TRBV12-3 or TRBV12-4, with a weak D call TRBD2 (5 bases). Deletions cut 3 bases from V and 9 bases from J, with 15 bases between. The CDR3 has 14 amino acids. CDR3 in DNA: TGTGCCAGCAGTTTTCTGGTGGGAGCGGTTGAGCAGTTCTTC. It encodes CASSFLVGAVEQFF.

The J gene is TRBJ2-4, the V gene TRBV20-1, with a weak D call TRBD1 (6 bases). The CDR3 is made up of 13 amino acids. Germline CDR1 reads DFQATT; CDR2 reads SNEGSKA (reference sequence). Deletions cut 7 bases from V and 3 bases from J, with 13 bases between. The CDR3 bases are TGCAGTGGAGGGGGATCAGGCAAAAACATTCAGTACTTC. Its translation: CSGGGSGKNIQYF.

This clonotype was seen repeatedly, ten times or more. J is TRBJ2-3 and V is TRBV3-1; D gene uncertain. Per germline, CDR1 LGHDT and CDR2 YNNKEL (reference sequence). V lost 8 bases and J lost 3, with 15 bases in between. This CDR3 has 14 residues. Written as DNA, the CDR3 is TGTGCCAGCCCAAAGATGGTAGGTACAGATACGCAGTATTTT. Translated, it gives CASPKMVGTDTQYF.

About this clonotype: Compared with germline, one end of the junction differs, possibly owing to a read error. The rearrangement links TRBV20-1 to TRBJ2-4; 11 bases are shared with TRBD2. The CDR3 sequence is 17 residues long. Germline CDR1 and CDR2: DFQATT and SNEGSKA (reference sequence). Here the CDR3 reads CSAREGLAEIAKNTQYF. CDR3 DNA: TGCAGTGCTAGAGAGGGACTAGCGGAAATAGCCAAAAACACTCAGTACTTC.

The chain joins TRBV19 to TRBJ2-7; 10 bases are a match to TRBD2. V lost 8 bases to trimming and J lost 9 bases; unmatched junction nucleotides: 4. Germline V gives CDR1 LNHDA, CDR2 SQIVND (reference sequence). CDR3 size: 11 residues. The CDR3 protein is CASGLAERQYF. As DNA, the CDR3 is TGTGCCAGTGGACTAGCGGAGAGGCAGTACTTC.

A remark on this clonotype: Mismatch with germline at one junction end may stem from a read error. The chain is built from TRBV6-1 and TRBJ2-3; D gene uncertain. The CDR3 covers 13 residues. Germline CDR1 and CDR2: MNHNS and SASEGT. CDR3 bases: TGTGCCAGCGGTGAAGCTCGGTCAGATACGCAGTATTTT. It specifies CASGEARSDTQYF.

The chain's CDR3 is CASSAGPTTDTQYF. CDR3 bases: TGCGCCAGCAGCGCGGGGCCGACCACAGATACGCAGTATTTT. The V call is TRBV10-2, the J call TRBJ2-3, with D perhaps matching TRBD2 (6 bases). Germline loops: CDR1 WSHSY, CDR2 SAAADI. This CDR3 is built from 14 residues. V lost 6 bases and J lost 2, with 12 bases in between.

DNA of the CDR3: TGCAGCGTTGATTGGCGACCCAGCAACAATGAGCAGTTCTTC. It yields the protein CSVDWRPSNNEQFF. The chain recombines TRBV29-1 with TRBJ2-1; D is unresolved. The CDR3 is 14 amino acids. Trimming removed 3 bases from V and 5 bases from J, with 14 bases in between. Germline CDR1 and CDR2: SQVTM and ANQGSEA.

A remark on this clonotype: One end of the junction varies from germline; a read error may be responsible. This rearrangement joins TRBV5-1 to TRBJ1-4, with unresolved D. The length of the CDR3 is 15 residues. The V gene's germline CDR1 is SGHRS and CDR2 YFSETQ. The CDR3 bases are TGCGCCAGCAGCTTGGAATCGGCCGGGAACGAAAAACCGTTTTTT. Its translation is CASSLESAGNEKPFF.

This clonotype was recorded a few times. The gene calls are TRBV6-2 or TRBV6-3 and TRBJ1-5; D is unclear. V gave up 0 bases and J gave up 1 base, with 4 bases separating them. The CDR3 is 14 residues long. Germline loops: CDR1 MNHEY, CDR2 SVGEGT. CDR3 DNA: TGTGCCAGCAGTTACTCGAACAGCAATCAGCCCCAGCATTTT. Encoded protein: CASSYSNSNQPQHF.

The chain links TRBV10-3 to TRBJ1-2, with D unclear. V lost 7 bases to trimming and J lost 4 bases, with 13 bases between them. Germline CDR1 reads ENHRY; CDR2 reads SYGVKD. The CDR3 sequence is 13 residues long. CDR3 bases: TGTGCCATCACTCCGACGGCTAGCTATGGCTACACCTTC. Its translation is CAITPTASYGYTF.

V and J are TRBV12-3 or TRBV12-4 and TRBJ2-4; 10 bases are a match to TRBD1. Gene TRBJ2-7 matches the end of the DNA better, so the J call may be wrong. This CDR3 is 15 amino acids long. The CDR3 DNA follows: TGTGCCAGCAGTGACCGACAGGGGGCTAACTACGAGCAGTACTTC. The encoded protein is CASSDRQGANYEQYF.

This clonotype was detected only a few times. The chain recombines TRBV4-2 with TRBJ2-7, with TRBD1 as a possible D gene (5 bases). The germline V gene encodes CDR1 LGHNA and CDR2 YNFKEQ. V lost 0 bases and J lost 3, with 9 bases in between. The CDR3 has 14 residues. In DNA, the CDR3 is TGTGCCAGCAGCCAAGACGGACAATTCTACGAGCAGTACTTC. Its protein is CASSQDGQFYEQYF.

The table lists this clonotype with a few counts. The chain joins TRBV21-1 to TRBJ1-1. TRBV21-1 is reported as a pseudogene. CDR3 size: 16 residues. The CDR3 DNA reads as TGTGCCAGCAGCAAAGGGCTGCCGGACATGAACACTGAAGCTTTCTTT. Translating it yields CASSKGLPDMNTEAFF.

The table lists this clonotype with a few counts. The rearrangement joins TRBV5-5 to TRBJ1-2, with TRBD1 matching over 7 bases. Germline V gene data show CDR1 as SGHKS and CDR2 as YYEKEE (reference sequence). This CDR3 contains 14 residues. The trim removed 3 bases at V and 2 bases at J, leaving 4 bases unmatched. Here the CDR3 DNA reads TGTGCCAGCAGCTCCGGGACAGAAAACTATGGCTACACCTTC. Amino acid sequence: CASSSGTENYGYTF.

The V gene is TRBV7-9, the J gene TRBJ2-1, with 8 bases lining up with TRBD1. CDR3 length equals 15 residues. Germline CDR1 and CDR2: SEHNR and FQNEAQ (reference sequence). V trimming: 2 bases; J trimming: 4 bases; junction bases outside the gene matches: 4. The CDR3 is CASSLIQGAYNEQFF. The CDR3 region has the DNA TGTGCCAGCAGCTTAATCCAGGGGGCTTACAATGAGCAGTTCTTC.

This clonotype has just a few counts. The chain is built from TRBV5-1 and TRBJ2-5, with D possibly matching TRBD2 (5 bases). The ends were cut back, 2 bases at V and 11 bases at J, with 13 bases in the middle. This CDR3 is built from 12 residues. Germline V gives CDR1 SGHRS, CDR2 YFSETQ. The CDR3 DNA reads TGCGCCAGCAGCTTCGAGGGAAATGAGCAGTACTTC. Translating gives CASSFEGNEQYF.

The rearrangement uses TRBV5-1 and TRBJ2-5; no reliable D call. Judging by the DNA end, TRBJ2-7 fits better; the J call may be wrong. Germline V gives CDR1 SGHRS, CDR2 YFSETQ. This CDR3 is 15 amino acids long. In DNA form, the CDR3 reads TGCGCCAGCAGCTTGAAACACAGTATAGGCAACGAGCAGTACTTC. Amino acid sequence: CASSLKHSIGNEQYF.

The table lists this clonotype with a few counts. V and J are TRBV6-5 and TRBJ1-5; D is uncertain. Deletions cut 6 bases from V and 2 bases from J, with 11 bases between. The CDR3 has 14 residues. Germline-derived CDR1 and CDR2 are MNHEY and SVGAGI. The DNA of the CDR3 is TGTGCCAGCAGACCCAGGATTGGCAATCAGCCCCAGCATTTT. This encodes CASRPRIGNQPQHF.

This rearrangement joins TRBV5-1 to TRBJ2-5; 9 bases map to TRBD2. The CDR3 loop spans 15 amino acids. V shed 4 bases, J shed 2 bases, and the junction held 6 bases outside the gene matches. CDR1 and CDR2 (germline): SGHRS, YFSETQ. The CDR3 spells CASSPTSGFQETQYF. CDR3 DNA: TGCGCCAGCAGCCCGACTAGCGGATTTCAAGAGACCCAGTACTTC.

The chain uses TRBV5-1 and TRBJ2-1, with 9 positions matching TRBD2. This CDR3 spans 15 amino acids. Germline values: CDR1 SGHRS, CDR2 YFSETQ. V lost 1 base to trimming and J lost 9 bases; unmatched junction nucleotides: 8. CDR3 loop: CASSLLARGGVEQFF. In DNA, the CDR3 is TGCGCCAGCAGCTTGCTTGCGCGGGGGGGCGTTGAGCAGTTCTTC.

Comment on this clonotype: A much more abundant neighbour one base away suggests this may be a read error. This chain joins TRBV5-1 and TRBJ2-1, with TRBD2 matching over 12 bases. Germline lookup yields CDR1 SGHRS and CDR2 YFSETQ. The CDR3 is made up of 17 amino acids. The CDR3 bases are TGCGCCAGCGGCTTGTATTTGGGCAGGACTAGCGGGATCGAGCAGTTCTTC. It yields the protein CASGLYLGRTSGIEQFF.

This clonotype was seen at least ten times. The chain combines TRBV7-2 with TRBJ2-7, with TRBD1 identical over 9 bases. J gave up 4 bases and V 2 bases, and 3 bases lay outside the gene matches. The CDR3 totals 14 residues. Germline V gene data show CDR1 as SGHTA and CDR2 as FQGNSA. CDR3 in amino acids: CASSLWDRVYEQYF. CDR3 bases: TGTGCCAGCAGCTTATGGGACAGGGTTTACGAGCAGTACTTC.

This chain links TRBV12-3 or TRBV12-4 with TRBJ1-2; D gene ambiguous. CDR3 length: 14 amino acids. Trimming pared 6 bases from V and 1 base from J, leaving 12 bases between. CDR3 sequence reads: CASSPLVYNYGYTF. The CDR3 DNA reads TGTGCCAGCAGCCCTTTGGTTTATAACTATGGCTACACCTTC.

This clonotype was detected a few times. The chain has TRBV7-6 and TRBJ2-7; 8 nucleotides match TRBD2. This CDR3 region has 14 residues. Germline-derived CDR1 and CDR2 are SGHVS and FNYEAQ. V trimming: 1 base; J trimming: 5 bases; junction bases outside the gene matches: 4. The CDR3 region has the DNA TGTGCCAGCAGCTTAGAAGCGGGAGCCCACGAGCAGTACTTC. Its translation: CASSLEAGAHEQYF.

This clonotype came up a few times. This chain connects TRBV6-1 to TRBJ1-5, with D possibly TRBD1 on 5 matching bases. The germline CDR1 and CDR2 sequences are MNHNS and SASEGT. Trimming left V 8 bases short and J 4 bases short, with 15 bases between. This CDR3 has 14 amino acids. CDR3 amino acids: CASWDLGGNQPQHF. The CDR3 nucleotides read TGTGCCAGCTGGGACCTCGGTGGGAATCAGCCCCAGCATTTT.

Regarding this clonotype: This may stem from a read error, because a much larger clone lies one nucleotide away. The genes are TRBV7-2 and TRBJ1-2; no clear D. V lost 2 bases and J 7 bases, leaving 11 bases between the germline ends. This CDR3 comprises 13 residues. CDR1 SGHTA and CDR2 FQGNSA come from the germline V gene. For the CDR3, the DNA is TGTGCCAGCAGCTTATCTTGGGCCTGTGGCTACACCTTC. Translation gives CASSLSWACGYTF.

The chain carries TRBV5-1 and TRBJ1-4; D remains unclear. V lost 0 bases to trimming and J lost 4 bases, with 10 bases between them. The CDR3 length is 15 residues. Looked up from germline, CDR1 is SGHRS and CDR2 is YFSETQ. The CDR3, as DNA: TGCGCCAGCAGCTTGGTCGGACGGATTAATGAAAAACTGTTTTTT. It yields the protein CASSLVGRINEKLFF.

This clonotype was found a few times. This chain connects TRBV12-3 or TRBV12-4 to TRBJ2-1, with a possible D match to TRBD1 (6 bases). The CDR3 has 14 residues. Trimming cost V 6 bases and J 8 bases, with 17 bases left between them. In DNA form, the CDR3 reads TGTGCCAGCAGGGATTACAGGGTAGGGGATGAGCAGTTCTTC. The encoded protein is CASRDYRVGDEQFF.